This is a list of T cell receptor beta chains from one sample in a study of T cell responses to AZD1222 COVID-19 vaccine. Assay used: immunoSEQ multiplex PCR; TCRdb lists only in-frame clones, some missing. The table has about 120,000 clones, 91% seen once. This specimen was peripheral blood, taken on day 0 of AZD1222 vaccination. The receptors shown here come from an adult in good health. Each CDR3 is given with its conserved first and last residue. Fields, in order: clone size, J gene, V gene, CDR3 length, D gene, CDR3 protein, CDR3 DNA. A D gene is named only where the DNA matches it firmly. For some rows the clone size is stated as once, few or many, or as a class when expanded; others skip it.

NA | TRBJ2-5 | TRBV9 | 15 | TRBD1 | CASSTDRGRGETQYF | TGTGCCAGCAGCACGGACAGGGGAAGGGGAGAGACCCAGTACTTC
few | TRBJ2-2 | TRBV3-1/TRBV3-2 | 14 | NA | CASSPGQATGELFF | TGTGCCAGCAGCCCGGGACAAGCTACCGGGGAGCTGTTTTTT
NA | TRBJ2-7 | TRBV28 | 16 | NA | CASSSTRLGPAYEQYF | TGTGCCAGCAGTTCCACTCGTTTGGGCCCCGCCTACGAGCAGTACTTC
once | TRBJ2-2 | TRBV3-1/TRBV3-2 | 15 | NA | CASSQDLVAGGELFF | TGTGCCAGCAGCCAAGATCTGGTAGCCGGCGGGGAGCTGTTTTTT
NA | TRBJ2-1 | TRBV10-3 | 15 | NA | CAISESYRGYNEQFF | TGTGCCATCAGTGAGTCATACCGGGGCTACAATGAGCAGTTCTTC
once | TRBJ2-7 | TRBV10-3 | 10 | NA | CAAGFPEQYF | TGTGCCGCCGGGTTTCCCGAGCAGTACTTC
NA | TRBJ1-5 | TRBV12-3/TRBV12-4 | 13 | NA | CASGWGGGQPQHF | TGTGCCAGCGGGTGGGGTGGGGGTCAGCCCCAGCATTTT
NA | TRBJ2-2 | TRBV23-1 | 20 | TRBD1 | CASIRVADKVVGTGSGELFF | TGCGCCAGCATCCGGGTTGCTGATAAAGTCGTGGGGACAGGGAGCGGGGAGCTGTTTTTT
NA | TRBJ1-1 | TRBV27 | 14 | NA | CASSLNPNLGKAFF | TGTGCCAGCAGTTTAAATCCAAACCTCGGGAAAGCTTTCTTT
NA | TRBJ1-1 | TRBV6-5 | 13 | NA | CASSPTDGPRAFF | TGTGCCAGCAGTCCAACGGACGGGCCCCGAGCTTTCTTT
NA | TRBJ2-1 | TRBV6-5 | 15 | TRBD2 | CASSYGTSGYNEQFF | TGTGCCAGCAGTTACGGGACTAGCGGCTATAATGAGCAGTTCTTC
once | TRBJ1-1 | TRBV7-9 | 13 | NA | CASSLAGGGGAFF | TGTGCCAGCAGCTTAGCGGGTGGAGGAGGAGCTTTCTTT
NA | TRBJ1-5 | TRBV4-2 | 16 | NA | CASSQEVGGENQPQHF | TGTGCCAGCAGCCAAGAAGTCGGCGGAGAGAATCAGCCCCAGCATTTT
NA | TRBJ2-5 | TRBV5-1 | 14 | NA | CASSPARIQETQYF | TGCGCCAGCAGCCCCGCACGTATACAAGAGACCCAGTACTTC
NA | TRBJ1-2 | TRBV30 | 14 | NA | CAWSAAVAPYGYTF | TGTGCCTGGAGTGCGGCAGTCGCTCCCTATGGCTACACCTTC
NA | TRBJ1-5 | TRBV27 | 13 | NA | CASRGTGNQPQHF | TGTGCCAGCAGGGGAACTGGCAATCAGCCCCAGCATTTT
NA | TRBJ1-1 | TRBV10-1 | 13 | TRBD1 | CASARTGNTEAFF | TGCGCCAGCGCCCGGACAGGGAACACTGAAGCTTTCTTT
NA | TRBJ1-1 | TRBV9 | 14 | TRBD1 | CASSAGQQNTEAFF | TGTGCCAGCAGCGCGGGACAGCAGAACACTGAAGCTTTCTTT
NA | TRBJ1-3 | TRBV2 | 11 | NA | CASGTGNTIYF | TGTGCCAGCGGGACTGGAAACACCATATATTTT
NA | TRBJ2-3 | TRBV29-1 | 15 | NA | CSVGAPGGGTDTQYF | TGCAGCGTTGGTGCCCCAGGAGGCGGCACAGATACGCAGTATTTT
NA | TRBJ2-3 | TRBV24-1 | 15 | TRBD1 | CATSDRQGGTDTQYF | TGTGCCACCAGTGATCGACAGGGTGGCACAGATACGCAGTATTTT
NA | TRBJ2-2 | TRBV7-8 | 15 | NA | CASSPTAGYTGELFF | TGTGCCAGCAGTCCAACCGCAGGGTACACCGGGGAGCTGTTTTTT
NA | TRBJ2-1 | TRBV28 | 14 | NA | CASSLTEGGGEQFF | TGTGCCAGCAGTTTAACGGAAGGAGGTGGCGAGCAGTTCTTC
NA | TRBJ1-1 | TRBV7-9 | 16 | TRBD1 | CASIQRGVTGDTEAFF | TGTGCCAGCATCCAAAGGGGTGTGACAGGGGATACTGAAGCTTTCTTT
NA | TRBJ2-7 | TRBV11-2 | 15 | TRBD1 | CASSRRDRGSYEQYF | TGTGCCAGCAGCAGAAGGGACAGGGGCTCCTACGAGCAGTACTTC
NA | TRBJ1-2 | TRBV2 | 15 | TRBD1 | CASSGRGGDLNGYTF | TGTGCCAGCAGTGGACGAGGGGGCGATCTGAATGGCTACACCTTC
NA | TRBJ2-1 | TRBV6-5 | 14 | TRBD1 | CASTWDRGGNEQFF | TGTGCCAGCACCTGGGACAGGGGAGGAAATGAGCAGTTCTTC
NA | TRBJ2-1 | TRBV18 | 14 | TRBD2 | CASSLAGGPNEQFF | TGTGCCAGCTCACTTGCGGGAGGGCCAAATGAGCAGTTCTTC
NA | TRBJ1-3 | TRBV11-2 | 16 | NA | CASSQESGTIGNTIYF | TGTGCCAGCAGCCAGGAATCGGGTACAATCGGAAACACCATATATTTT
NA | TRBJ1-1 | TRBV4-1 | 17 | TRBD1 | CASSQDQGTGLNTEAFF | TGCGCCAGCAGCCAAGACCAAGGGACAGGACTTAACACTGAAGCTTTCTTT
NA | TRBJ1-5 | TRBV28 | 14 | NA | CASSLISSDQPQHF | TGTGCCAGCAGTTTAATTTCCAGCGATCAGCCCCAGCATTTT
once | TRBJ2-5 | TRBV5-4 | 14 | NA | CASSLDSYQETQYF | TGTGCCAGCAGTCTCGACAGCTACCAAGAGACCCAGTACTTC
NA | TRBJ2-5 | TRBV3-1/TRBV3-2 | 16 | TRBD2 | CASSRGTSGSGETQYF | TGTGCCAGCAGCCGAGGGACTAGCGGGAGCGGAGAGACCCAGTACTTC
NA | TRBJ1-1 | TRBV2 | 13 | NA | CASRVGQNTEAFF | TGTGCCAGCAGGGTTGGTCAGAACACTGAAGCTTTCTTT
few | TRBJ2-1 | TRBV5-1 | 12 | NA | CASSLTGDEQFF | TGCGCCAGCAGCCTTACGGGGGATGAGCAGTTCTTC
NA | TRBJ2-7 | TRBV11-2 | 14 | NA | CASSLVGGDYEQYF | TGTGCCAGCAGCTTAGTAGGGGGGGACTACGAGCAGTACTTC
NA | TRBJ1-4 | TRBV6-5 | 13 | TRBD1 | CAIRQGKSEKLFF | TGTGCCATTAGACAGGGCAAAAGCGAAAAACTGTTTTTT
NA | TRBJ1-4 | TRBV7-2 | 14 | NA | CASSWTSTNEKLFF | TGTGCCAGCAGCTGGACCTCAACTAATGAAAAACTGTTTTTT
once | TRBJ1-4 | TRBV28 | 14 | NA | CASSSTGGNEKLFF | TGTGCCAGCAGTTCCACCGGAGGCAATGAAAAACTGTTTTTT
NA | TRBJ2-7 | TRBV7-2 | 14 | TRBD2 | CASSSGGVGYEQYF | TGTGCCAGCAGTTCCGGGGGGGTAGGCTACGAGCAGTACTTC
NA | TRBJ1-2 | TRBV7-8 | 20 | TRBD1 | CASSQTGRQGASPSDYGYTF | TGTGCCAGCAGCCAAACAGGGCGACAGGGGGCTAGCCCATCGGACTATGGCTACACCTTC
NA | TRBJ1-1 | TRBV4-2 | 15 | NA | CASSQGSEGDTEAFF | TGTGCCAGCAGCCAAGGTTCTGAGGGGGACACTGAAGCTTTCTTT
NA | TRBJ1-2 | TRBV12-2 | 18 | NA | CASRLPVRGHPTPYGYTF | TGTGCAAGTCGCTTGCCCGTTCGGGGACATCCAACTCCCTATGGCTACACCTTC